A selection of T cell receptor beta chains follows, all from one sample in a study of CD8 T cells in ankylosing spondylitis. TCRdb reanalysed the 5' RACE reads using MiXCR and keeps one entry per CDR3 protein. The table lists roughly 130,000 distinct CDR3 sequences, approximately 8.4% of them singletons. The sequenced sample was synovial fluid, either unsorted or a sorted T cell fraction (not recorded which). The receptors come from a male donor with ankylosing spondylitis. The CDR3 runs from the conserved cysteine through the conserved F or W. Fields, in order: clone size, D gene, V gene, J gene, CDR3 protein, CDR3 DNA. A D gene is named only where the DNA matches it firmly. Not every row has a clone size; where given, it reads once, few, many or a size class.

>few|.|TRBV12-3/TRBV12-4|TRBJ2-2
CASSSWGAGATGELFF
TGTGCCAGCAGTTCGTGGGGGGCCGGTGCCACCGGGGAGCTGTTTTTT
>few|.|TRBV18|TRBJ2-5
CASSPMDETQYF
TGTGCCAGCTCCCCGATGGACGAGACCCAGTACTTC
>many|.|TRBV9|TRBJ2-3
CASSVGLNPADTQYF
TGTGCCAGCAGCGTAGGGCTTAATCCTGCAGATACGCAGTATTTT
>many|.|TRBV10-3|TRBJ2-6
CATGDSGANVLTF
TGTGCCACGGGAGACTCTGGGGCCAACGTCCTGACTTTC
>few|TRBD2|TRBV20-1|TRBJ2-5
CSAPGGGGRETQYF
TGCAGTGCTCCGGGTGGGGGGGGAAGGGAGACCCAGTACTTC
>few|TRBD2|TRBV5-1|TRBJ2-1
CATQSGSGGLTYNEQFF
TGCGCCACCCAATCAGGCAGCGGGGGGCTCACCTACAATGAGCAGTTCTTC
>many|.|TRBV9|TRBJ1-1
CASSFLSTENEAFF
TGTGCCAGCAGCTTCCTCTCCACAGAGAATGAAGCTTTCTTT
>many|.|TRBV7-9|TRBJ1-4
CASSPPLAGTRLFF
TGTGCCAGCAGCCCCCCCCTCGCAGGTACGAGACTGTTTTTT
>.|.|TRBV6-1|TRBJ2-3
CDSRKGPRADTQYF
TGTGACAGCAGAAAGGGCCCCAGGGCAGATACGCAGTATTTT
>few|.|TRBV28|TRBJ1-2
CASIRPGLGYTF
TGTGCCAGCATCCGACCCGGACTTGGCTACACCTTC
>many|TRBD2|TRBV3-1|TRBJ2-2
CASSRRALAGVSGELFF
TGTGCCAGCAGCCGCCGCGCACTAGCGGGGGTATCCGGGGAGCTGTTTTTT
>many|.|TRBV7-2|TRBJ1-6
CASSLLGAGNSPLHF
TGTGCCAGCAGCTTATTGGGGGCAGGTAATTCACCCCTCCACTTT
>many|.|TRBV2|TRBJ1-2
CAGNQGANYGYTF
TGTGCCGGTAACCAGGGTGCGAACTATGGCTACACCTTC